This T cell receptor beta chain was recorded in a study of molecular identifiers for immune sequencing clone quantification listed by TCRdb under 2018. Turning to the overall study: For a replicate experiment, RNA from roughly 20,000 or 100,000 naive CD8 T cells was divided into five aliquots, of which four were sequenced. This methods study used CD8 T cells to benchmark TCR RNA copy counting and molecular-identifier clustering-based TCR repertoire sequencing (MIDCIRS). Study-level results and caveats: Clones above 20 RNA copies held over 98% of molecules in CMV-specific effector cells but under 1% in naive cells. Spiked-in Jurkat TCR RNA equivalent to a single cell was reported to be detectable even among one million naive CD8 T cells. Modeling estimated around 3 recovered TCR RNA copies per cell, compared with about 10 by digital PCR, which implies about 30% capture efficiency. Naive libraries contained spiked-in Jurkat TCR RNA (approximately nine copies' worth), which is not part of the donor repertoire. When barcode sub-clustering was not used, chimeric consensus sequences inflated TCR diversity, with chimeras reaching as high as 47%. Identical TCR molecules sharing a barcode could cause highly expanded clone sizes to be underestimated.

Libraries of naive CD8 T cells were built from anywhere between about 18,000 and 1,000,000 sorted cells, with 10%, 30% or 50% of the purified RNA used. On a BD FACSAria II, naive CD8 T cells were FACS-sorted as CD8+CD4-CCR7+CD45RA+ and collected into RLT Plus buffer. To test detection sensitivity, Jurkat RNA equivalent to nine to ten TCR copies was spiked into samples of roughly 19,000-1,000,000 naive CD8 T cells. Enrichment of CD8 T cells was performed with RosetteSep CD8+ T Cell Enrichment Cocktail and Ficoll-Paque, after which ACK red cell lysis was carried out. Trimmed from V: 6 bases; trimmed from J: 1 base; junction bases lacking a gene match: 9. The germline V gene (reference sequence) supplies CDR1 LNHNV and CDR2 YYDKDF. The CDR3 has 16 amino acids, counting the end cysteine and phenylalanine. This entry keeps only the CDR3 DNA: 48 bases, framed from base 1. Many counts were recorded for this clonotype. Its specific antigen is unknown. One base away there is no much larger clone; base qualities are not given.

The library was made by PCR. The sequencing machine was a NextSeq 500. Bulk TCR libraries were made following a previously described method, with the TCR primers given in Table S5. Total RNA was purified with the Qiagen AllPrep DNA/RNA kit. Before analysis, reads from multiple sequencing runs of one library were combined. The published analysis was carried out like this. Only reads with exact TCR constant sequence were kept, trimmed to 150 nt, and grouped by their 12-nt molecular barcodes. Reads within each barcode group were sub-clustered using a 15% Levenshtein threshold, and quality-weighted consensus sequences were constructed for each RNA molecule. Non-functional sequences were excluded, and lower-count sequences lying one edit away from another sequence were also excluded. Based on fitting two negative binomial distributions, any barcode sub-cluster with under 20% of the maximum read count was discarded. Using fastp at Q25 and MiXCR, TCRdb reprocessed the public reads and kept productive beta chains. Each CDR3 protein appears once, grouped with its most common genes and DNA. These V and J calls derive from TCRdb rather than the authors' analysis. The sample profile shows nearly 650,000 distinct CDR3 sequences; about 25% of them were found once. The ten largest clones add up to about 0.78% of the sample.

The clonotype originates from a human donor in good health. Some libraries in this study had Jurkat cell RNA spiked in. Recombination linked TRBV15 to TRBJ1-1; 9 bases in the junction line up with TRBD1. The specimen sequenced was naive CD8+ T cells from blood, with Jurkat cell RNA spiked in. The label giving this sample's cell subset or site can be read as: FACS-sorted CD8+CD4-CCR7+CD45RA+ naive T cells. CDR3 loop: CATRTFRTGENTEAFF. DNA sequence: TGTGCCACCAGGACCTTCCGGACAGGGGAGAACACTGAAGCTTTCTTT.